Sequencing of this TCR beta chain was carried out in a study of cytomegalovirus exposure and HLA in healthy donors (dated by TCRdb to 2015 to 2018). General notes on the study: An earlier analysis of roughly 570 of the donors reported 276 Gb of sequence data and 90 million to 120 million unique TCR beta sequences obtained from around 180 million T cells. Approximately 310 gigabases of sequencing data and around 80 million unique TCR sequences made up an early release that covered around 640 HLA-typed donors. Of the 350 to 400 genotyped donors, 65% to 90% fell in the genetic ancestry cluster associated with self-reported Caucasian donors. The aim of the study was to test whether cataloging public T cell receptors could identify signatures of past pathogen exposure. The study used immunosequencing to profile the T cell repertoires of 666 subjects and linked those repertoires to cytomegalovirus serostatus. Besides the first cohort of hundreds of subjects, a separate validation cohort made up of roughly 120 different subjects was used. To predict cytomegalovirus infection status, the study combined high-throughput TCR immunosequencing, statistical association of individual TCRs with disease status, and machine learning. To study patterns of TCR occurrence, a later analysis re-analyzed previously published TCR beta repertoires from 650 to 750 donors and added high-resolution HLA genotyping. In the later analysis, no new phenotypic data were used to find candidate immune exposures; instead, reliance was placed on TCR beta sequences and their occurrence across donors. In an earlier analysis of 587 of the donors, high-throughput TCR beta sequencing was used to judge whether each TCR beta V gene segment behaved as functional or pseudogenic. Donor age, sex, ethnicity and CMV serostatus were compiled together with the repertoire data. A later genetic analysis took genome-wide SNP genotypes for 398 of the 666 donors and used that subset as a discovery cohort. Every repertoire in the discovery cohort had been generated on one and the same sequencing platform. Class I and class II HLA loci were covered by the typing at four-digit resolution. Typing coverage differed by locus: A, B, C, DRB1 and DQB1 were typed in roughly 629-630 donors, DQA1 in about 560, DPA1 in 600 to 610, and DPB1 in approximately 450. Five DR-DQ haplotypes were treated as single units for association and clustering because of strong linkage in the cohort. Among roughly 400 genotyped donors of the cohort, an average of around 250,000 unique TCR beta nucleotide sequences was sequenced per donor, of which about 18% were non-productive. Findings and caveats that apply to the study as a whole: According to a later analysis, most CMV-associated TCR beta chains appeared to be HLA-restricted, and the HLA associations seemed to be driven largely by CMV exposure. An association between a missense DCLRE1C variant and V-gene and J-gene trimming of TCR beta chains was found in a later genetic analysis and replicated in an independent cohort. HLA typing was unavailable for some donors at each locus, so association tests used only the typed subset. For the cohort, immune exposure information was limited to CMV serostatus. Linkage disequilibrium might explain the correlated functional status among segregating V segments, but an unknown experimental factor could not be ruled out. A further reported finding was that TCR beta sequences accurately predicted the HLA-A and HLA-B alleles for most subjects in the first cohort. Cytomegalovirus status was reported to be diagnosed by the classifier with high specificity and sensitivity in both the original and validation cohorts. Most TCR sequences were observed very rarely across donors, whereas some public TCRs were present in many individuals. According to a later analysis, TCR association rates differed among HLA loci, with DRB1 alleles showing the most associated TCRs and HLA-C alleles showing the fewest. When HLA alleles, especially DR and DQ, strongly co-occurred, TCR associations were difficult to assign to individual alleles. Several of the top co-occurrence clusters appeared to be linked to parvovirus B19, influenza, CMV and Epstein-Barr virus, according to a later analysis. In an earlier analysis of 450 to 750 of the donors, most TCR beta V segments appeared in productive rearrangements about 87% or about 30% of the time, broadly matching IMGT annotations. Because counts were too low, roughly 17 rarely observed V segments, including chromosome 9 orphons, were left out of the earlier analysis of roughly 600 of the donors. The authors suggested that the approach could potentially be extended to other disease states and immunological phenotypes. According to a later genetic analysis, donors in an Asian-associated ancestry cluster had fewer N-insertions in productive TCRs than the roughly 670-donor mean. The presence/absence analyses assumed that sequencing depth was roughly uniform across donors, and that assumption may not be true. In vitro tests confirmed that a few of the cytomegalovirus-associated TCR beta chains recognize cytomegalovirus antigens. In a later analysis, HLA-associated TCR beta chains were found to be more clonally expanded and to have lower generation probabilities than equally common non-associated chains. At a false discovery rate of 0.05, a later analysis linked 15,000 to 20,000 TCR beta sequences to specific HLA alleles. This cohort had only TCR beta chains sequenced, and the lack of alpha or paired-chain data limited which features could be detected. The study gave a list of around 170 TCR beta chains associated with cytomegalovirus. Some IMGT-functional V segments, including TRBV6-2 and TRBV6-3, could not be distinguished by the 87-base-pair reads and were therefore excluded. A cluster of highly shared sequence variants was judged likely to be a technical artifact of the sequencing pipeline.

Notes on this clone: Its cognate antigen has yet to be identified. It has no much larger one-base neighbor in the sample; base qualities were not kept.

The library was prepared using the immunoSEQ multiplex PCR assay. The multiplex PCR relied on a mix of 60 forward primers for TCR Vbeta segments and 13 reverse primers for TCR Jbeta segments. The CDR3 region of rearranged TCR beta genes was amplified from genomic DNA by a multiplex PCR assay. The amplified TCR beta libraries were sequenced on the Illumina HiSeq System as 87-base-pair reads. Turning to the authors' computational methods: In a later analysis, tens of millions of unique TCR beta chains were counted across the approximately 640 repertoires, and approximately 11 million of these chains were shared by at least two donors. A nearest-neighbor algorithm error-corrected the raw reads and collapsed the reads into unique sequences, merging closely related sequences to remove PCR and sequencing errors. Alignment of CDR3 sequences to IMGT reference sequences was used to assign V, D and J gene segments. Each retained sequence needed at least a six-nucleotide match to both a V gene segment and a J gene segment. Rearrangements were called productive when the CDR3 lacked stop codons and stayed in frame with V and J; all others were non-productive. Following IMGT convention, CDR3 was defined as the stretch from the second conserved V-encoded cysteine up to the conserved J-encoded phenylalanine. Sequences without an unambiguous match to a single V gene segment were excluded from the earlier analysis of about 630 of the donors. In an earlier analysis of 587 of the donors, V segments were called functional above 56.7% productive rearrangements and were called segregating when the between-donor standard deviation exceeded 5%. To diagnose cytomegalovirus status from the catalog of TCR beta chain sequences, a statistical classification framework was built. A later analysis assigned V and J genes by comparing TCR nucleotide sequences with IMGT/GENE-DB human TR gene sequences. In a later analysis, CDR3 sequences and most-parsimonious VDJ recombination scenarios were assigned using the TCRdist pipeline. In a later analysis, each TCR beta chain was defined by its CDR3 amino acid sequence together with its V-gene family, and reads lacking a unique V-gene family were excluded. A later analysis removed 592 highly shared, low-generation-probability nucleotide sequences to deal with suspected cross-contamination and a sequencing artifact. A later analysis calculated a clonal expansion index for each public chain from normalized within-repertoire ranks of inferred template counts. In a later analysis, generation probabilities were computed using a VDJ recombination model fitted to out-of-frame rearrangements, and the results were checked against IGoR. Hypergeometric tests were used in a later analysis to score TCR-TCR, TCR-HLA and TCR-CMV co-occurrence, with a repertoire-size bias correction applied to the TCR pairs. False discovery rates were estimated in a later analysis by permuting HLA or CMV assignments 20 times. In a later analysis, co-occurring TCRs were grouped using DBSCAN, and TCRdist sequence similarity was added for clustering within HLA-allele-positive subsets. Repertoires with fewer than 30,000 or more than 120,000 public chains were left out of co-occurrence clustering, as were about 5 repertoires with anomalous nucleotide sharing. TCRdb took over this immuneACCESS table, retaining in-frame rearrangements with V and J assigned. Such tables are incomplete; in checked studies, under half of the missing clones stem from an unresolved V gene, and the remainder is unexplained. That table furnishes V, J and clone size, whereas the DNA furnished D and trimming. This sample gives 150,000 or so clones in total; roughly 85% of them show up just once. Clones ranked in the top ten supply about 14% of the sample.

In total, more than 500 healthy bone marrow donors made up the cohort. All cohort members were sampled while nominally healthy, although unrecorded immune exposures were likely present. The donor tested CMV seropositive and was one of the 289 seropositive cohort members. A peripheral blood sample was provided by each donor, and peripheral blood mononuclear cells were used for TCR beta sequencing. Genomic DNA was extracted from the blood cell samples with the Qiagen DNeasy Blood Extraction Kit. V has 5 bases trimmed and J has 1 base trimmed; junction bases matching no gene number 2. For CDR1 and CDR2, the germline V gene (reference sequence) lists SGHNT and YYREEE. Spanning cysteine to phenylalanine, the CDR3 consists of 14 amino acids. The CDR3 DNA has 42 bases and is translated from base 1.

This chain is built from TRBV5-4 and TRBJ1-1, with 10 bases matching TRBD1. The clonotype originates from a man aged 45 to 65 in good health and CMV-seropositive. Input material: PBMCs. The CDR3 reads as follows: CASRDRGTNTEAFF. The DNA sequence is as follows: TGTGCCAGCAGGGACAGGGGGACGAACACTGAAGCTTTCTTT.